The 9 T cell receptor beta chains below come from one sample, sequenced in a study of identical twins. TCRdb itself ran the 5' RACE reads through MiXCR, one entry per CDR3 protein. In the table there are 150,000 or so distinct CDR3 sequences, roughly 3.5% of which are singletons. The sequenced sample was memory T cells sorted from blood. The source is a man between 18 and 29 years old in good health.

This clonotype has a count of ten or more. V usage is TRBV29-1 and J usage is TRBJ1-1; D is uncertain. The CDR3 totals 12 residues. From germline, CDR1 is SQVTM and CDR2 ANQGSEA. The ends were cut back, 6 bases at V and 0 bases at J, with 8 bases in the middle. The CDR3 DNA follows: TGCAGCGTAGGACCCATGAACACTGAAGCTTTCTTT. Protein sequence: CSVGPMNTEAFF.

This clonotype occurred many times. This chain joins TRBV12-3 or TRBV12-4 and TRBJ2-6, with a possible D match to TRBD2 (6 bases). This CDR3 spans 17 amino acids. Trimming pared 5 bases from V and 1 base from J, leaving 15 bases between. CDR3 nucleotides: TGTGCCAGCAGTCCCGGGACTGCGGAGTCTGGGGCCAACGTCCTGACTTTC. Translated: CASSPGTAESGANVLTF.

This clonotype was recorded many times. The genes are TRBV14 and TRBJ2-1; TRBD2 aligns across 8 bases. CDR3 length: 13 residues. V shed 1 base and J 10 bases; nucleotides not matched to a gene: 3. Germline V gene lookup returns CDR1 SGHDN and CDR2 FVKESK. The CDR3 reads CASSQVLAAEQFF. CDR3 sequence (DNA): TGTGCCAGCAGCCAAGTACTAGCGGCCGAGCAGTTCTTC. Full variable domain (outside the CDR3, taken from reference TRBV14 and TRBJ2-1): EAGVTQFPSHSVIEKGQTVTLRCDPISGHDNLYWYRRVMGKEIKFLLHFVKESKQDESGMPNNRFLAERTGGTYSTLKVQPAELEDSGVYFCASSQVLAAEQFFGPGTRLTVL.

The chain carries TRBV14 and TRBJ1-1; 9 nucleotides line up with TRBD1. Per germline, CDR1 SGHDN and CDR2 FVKESK. The V segment lost 4 bases and the J segment 1 base; nucleotides outside the gene matches: 4. The CDR3 is made up of 15 amino acids. The CDR3 reads CASSPNRGQNTEAFF. In DNA form, the CDR3 reads TGTGCCAGCAGCCCAAACAGGGGGCAGAACACTGAAGCTTTCTTT.

This clonotype was seen many times. The V gene is TRBV6-5, the J gene TRBJ2-3; 13 bases are shared with TRBD2. J lost 6 bases, V lost 2 bases, and 5 bases had no gene match. CDR3 length: 16 amino acids. CDR1 is MNHEY and CDR2 is SVGAGI in the germline V gene. The CDR3 here is CASSYRLAGGNDTQYF. For the CDR3, the DNA is TGTGCCAGCAGTTACAGACTAGCGGGAGGTAATGATACGCAGTATTTT.

This clonotype showed up many times. The J gene is TRBJ2-4, the V gene TRBV2; 15 positions agree with TRBD2. V shed 7 bases, J shed 0 bases, and the junction held 7 bases outside the gene matches. Germline CDR1 is SNHLY and CDR2 is FYNNEI. This CDR3 is built from 18 residues. The CDR3 nucleotides read TGTGCCAGCACTGGGACTAGCGGGAGGCCGCTAGCCAAAAACATTCAGTACTTC. It specifies CASTGTSGRPLAKNIQYF.

This clonotype was observed many times. V is TRBV12-3 or TRBV12-4 and J is TRBJ2-3; TRBD2 matches at 14 bases. The CDR3 loop spans 15 amino acids. The V gene end was trimmed by 6 bases and the J gene end by 3 bases; junction bases not matched to a gene: 2. Written as DNA, the CDR3 is TGTGCCAGCAGCCGGACTAGCGGGAGGACAGATACGCAGTATTTT. Translation: CASSRTSGRTDTQYF.

This clonotype was seen at least ten times. The V and J genes are TRBV9 and TRBJ2-7; TRBD1 or TRBD2 may be the D gene (6 bases each). The germline CDR1 and CDR2 sequences are SGDLS and YYNGEE. V was pared by 0 bases and J by 7 bases, with 11 bases between. The CDR3 consists of 13 residues. For the CDR3, the DNA is TGTGCCAGCAGCGTAGGTGGAGGGGGAGAGCAGTACTTC. Its protein product is CASSVGGGGEQYF.

This clonotype was seen repeatedly, ten times or more. The CDR3 spells CASSQNSDTQYF. In DNA form, the CDR3 reads TGTGCCAGTAGCCAAAACTCGGATACGCAGTATTTT. The chain has TRBV19 and TRBJ2-3; D is unclear. Trimming pared 6 bases from V and 6 bases from J, leaving 10 bases between. The CDR3 extends over 12 amino acids. Germline V CDR1 and CDR2: LNHDA, SQIVND (reference sequence).